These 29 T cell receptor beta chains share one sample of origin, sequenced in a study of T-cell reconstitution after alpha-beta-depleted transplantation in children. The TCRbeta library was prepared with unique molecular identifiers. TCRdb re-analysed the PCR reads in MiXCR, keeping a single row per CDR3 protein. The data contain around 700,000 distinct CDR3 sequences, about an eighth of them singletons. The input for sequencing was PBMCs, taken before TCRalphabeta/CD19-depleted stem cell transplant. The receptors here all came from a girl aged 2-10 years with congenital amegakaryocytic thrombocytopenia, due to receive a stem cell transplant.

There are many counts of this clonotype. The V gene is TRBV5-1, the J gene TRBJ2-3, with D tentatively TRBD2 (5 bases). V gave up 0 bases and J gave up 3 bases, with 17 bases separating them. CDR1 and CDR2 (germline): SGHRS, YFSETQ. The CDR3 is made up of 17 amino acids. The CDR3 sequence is CASSLVQSQGGTDTQYF. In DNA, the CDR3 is TGCGCCAGCAGCTTGGTGCAATCACAAGGCGGGACAGATACGCAGTATTTT.

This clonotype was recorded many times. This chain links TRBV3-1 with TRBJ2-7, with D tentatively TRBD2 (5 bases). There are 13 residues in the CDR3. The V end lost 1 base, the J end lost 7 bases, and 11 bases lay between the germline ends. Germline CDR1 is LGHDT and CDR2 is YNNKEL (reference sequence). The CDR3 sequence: CASSQGLFLEQYF. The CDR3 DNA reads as TGTGCCAGCAGCCAAGGACTATTTCTGGAGCAGTACTTC.

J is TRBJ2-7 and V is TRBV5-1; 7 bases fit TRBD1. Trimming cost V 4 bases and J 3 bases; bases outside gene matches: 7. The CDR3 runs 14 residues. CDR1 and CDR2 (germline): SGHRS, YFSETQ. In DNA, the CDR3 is TGCGCCAGCAGCCCAGGGACAGATTTCTACGAGCAGTACTTC. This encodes CASSPGTDFYEQYF.

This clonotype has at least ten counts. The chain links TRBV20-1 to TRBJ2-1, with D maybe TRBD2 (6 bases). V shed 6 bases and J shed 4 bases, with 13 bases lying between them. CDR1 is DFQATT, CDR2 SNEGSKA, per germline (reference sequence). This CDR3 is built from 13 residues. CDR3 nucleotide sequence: TGCAGTGCCATAGCGGAACCTTACAATGAGCAGTTCTTC. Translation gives CSAIAEPYNEQFF.

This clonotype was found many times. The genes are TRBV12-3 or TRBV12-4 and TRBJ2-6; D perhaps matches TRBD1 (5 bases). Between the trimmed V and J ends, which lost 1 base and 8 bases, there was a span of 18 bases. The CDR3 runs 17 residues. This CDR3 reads CASSLGIRSGWTNVLTF. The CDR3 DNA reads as TGTGCCAGCAGTTTAGGGATAAGGTCAGGGTGGACCAACGTCCTGACTTTC.

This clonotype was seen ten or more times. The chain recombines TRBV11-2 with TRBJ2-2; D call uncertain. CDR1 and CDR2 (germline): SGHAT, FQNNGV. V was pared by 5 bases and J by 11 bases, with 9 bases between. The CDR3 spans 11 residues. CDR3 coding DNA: TGTGCCAGCAGCCCATCACTCGAGCTGTTTTTT. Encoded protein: CASSPSLELFF.

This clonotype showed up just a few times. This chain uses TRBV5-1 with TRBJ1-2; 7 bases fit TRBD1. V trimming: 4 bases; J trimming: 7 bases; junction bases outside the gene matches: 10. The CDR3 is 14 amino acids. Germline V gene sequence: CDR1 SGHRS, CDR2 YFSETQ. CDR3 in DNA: TGCGCCAGCAGCCCGGGACAGCTTTGGGGTGGCTACACCTTC. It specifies CASSPGQLWGGYTF.

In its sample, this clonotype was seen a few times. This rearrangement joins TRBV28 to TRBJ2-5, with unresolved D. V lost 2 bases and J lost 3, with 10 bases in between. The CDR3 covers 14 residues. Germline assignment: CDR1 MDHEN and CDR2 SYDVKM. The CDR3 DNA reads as TGTGCCAGCAGTTTAAATGGGGTGGAAGAGACCCAGTACTTC. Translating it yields CASSLNGVEETQYF.

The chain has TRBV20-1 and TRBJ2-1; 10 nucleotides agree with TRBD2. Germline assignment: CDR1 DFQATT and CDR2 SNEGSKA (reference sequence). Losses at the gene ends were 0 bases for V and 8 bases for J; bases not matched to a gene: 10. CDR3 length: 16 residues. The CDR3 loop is CSARDSGLAGAYEQFF. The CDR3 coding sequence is TGCAGTGCTAGAGATTCTGGTCTAGCGGGAGCCTATGAGCAGTTCTTC.

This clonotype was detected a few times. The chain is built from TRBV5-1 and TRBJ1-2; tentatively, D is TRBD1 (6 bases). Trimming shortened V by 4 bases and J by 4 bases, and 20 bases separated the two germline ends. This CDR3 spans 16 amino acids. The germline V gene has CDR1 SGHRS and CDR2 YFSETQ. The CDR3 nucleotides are TGCGCCAGCAGCCCGGCCAGGGGCGGTGGCATCTATGGCTACACCTTC. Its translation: CASSPARGGGIYGYTF.

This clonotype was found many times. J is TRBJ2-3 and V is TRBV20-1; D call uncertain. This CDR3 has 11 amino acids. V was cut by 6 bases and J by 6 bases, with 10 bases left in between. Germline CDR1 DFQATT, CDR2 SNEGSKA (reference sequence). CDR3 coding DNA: TGCAGTGCCTTTCCCCTTGATACGCAGTATTTT. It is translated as CSAFPLDTQYF.

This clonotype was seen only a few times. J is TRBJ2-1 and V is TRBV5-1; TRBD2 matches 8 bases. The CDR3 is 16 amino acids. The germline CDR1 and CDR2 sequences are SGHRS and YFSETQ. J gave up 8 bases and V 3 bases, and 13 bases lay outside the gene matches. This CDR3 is CASSSPESGSFDEQFF. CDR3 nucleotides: TGCGCCAGCAGCTCCCCCGAGAGCGGGAGTTTCGATGAGCAGTTCTTC.

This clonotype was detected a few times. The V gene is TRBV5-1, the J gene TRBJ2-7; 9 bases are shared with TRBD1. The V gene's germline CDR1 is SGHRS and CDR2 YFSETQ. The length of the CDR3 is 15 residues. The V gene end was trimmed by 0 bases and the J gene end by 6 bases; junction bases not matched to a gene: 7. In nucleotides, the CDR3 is TGCGCCAGCAGCTTGGCTGGGACAGGGATTCTCGAGCAGTACTTC. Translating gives CASSLAGTGILEQYF.

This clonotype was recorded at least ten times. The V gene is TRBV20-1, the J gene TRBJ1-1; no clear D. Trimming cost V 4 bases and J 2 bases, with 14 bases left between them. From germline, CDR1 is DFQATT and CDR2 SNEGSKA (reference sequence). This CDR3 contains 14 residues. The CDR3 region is CSAKAGVANTEAFF. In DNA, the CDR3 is TGCAGTGCTAAGGCCGGGGTGGCCAACACTGAAGCTTTCTTT.

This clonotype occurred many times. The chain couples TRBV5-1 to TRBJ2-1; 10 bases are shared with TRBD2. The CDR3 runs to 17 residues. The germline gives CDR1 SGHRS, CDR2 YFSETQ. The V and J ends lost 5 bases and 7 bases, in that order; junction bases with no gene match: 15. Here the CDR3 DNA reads TGCGCCAGCAGTCTGGTGTCTAGCGGGAGCTCGAGGAATGAGCAGTTCTTC. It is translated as CASSLVSSGSSRNEQFF.

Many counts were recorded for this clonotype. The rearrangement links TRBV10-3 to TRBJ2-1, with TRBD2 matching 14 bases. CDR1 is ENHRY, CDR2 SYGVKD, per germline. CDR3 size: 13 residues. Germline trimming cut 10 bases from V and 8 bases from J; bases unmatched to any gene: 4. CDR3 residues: CATGLAGGDEQFF. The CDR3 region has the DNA TGTGCCACAGGACTAGCGGGGGGTGATGAGCAGTTCTTC.

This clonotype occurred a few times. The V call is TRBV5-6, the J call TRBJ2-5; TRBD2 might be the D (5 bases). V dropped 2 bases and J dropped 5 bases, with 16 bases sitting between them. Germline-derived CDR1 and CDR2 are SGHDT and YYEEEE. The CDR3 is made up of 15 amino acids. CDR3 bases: TGTGCCAGCAGCTTAGTGGGCGAGACGGGGGAGACCCAGTACTTC. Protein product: CASSLVGETGETQYF.

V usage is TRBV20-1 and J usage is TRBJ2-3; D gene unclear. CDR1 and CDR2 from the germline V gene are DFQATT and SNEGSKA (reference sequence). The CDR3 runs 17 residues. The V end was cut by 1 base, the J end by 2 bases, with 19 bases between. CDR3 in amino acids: CSARALGDARLTDTQYF. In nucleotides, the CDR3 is TGCAGTGCTAGAGCCCTTGGGGATGCTCGTCTCACAGATACGCAGTATTTT.

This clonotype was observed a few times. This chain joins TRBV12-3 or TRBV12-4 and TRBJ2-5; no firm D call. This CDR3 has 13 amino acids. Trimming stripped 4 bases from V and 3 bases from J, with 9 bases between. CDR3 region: CASSWLAEETQYF. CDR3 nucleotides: TGTGCCAGCAGTTGGCTGGCGGAAGAGACCCAGTACTTC.

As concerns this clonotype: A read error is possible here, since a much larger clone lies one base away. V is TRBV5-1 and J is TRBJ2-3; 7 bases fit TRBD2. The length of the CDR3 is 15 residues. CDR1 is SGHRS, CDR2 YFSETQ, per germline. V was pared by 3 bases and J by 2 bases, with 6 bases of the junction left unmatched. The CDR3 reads CASSSTSSITDTQYF. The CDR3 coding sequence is TGCGCCAGCAGCTCGACTAGCAGTATCACAGATACGCAGTATTTT.

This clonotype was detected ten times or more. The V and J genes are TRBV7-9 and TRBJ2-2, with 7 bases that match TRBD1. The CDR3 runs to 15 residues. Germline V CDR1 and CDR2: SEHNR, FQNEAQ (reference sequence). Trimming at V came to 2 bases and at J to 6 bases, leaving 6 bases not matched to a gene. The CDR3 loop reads CASSLSETGSGELFF. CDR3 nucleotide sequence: TGTGCCAGCAGCTTATCCGAGACAGGGTCCGGGGAGCTGTTTTTT.

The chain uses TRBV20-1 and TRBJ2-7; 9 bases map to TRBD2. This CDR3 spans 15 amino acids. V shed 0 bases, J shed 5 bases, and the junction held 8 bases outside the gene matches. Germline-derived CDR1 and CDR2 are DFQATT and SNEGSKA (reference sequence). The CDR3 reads CSARDLAGGPNEQYF. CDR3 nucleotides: TGCAGTGCTAGAGATCTCGCGGGAGGGCCCAACGAGCAGTACTTC.

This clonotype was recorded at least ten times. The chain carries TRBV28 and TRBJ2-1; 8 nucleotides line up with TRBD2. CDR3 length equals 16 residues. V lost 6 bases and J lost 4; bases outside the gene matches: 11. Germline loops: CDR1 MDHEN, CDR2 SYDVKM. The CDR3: CASSSLLADMYNEQFF. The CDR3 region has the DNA TGTGCCAGCAGCTCTCTACTAGCGGACATGTACAATGAGCAGTTCTTC.

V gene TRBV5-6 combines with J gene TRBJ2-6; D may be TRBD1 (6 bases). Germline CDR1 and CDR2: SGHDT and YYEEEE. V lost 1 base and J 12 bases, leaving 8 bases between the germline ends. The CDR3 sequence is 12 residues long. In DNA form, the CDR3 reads TGTGCCAGCAGCTTGACGACAGGCGTCCTGACTTTC. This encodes CASSLTTGVLTF.

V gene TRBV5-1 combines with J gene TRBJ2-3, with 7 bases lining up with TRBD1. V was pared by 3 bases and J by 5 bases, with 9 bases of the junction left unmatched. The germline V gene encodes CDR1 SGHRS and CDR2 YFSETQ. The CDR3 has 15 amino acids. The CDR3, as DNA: TGCGCCAGCAGCTCGGGACAGCCTGAACTAGATACGCAGTATTTT. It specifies CASSSGQPELDTQYF.

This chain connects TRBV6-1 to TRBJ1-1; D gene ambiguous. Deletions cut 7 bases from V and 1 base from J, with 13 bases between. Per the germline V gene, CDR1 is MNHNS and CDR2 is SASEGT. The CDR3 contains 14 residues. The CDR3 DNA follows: TGTGCCAGCACATACCATCCGGGGAACACTGAAGCTTTCTTT. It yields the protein CASTYHPGNTEAFF.

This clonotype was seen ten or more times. The DNA of the CDR3 is TGTGCCAGCAGTTACTCTTCTAGCTCCTACAATGAGCAGTTCTTC. Amino acids: CASSYSSSSYNEQFF. This chain uses TRBV6-5 with TRBJ2-1; the D is unclear. V was pared by 0 bases and J by 0 bases, with 6 bases between. The CDR3 is 15 residues long. Germline-derived CDR1 and CDR2 are MNHEY and SVGAGI.

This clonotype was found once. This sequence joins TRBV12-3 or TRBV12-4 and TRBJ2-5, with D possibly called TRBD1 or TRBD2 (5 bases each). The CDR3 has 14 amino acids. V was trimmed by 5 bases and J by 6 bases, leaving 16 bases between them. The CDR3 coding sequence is TGTGCCAGCAGTCCGCACCGGGGCGGACAGACCCAGTACTTC. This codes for CASSPHRGGQTQYF.

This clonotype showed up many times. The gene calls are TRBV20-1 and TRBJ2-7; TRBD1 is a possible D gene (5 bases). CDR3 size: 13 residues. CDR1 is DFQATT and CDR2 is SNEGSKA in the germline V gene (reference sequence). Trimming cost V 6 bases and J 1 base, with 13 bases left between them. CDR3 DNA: TGCAGTGCGAATGGGGCGGCGTCCTACGAGCAGTACTTC. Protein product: CSANGAASYEQYF.